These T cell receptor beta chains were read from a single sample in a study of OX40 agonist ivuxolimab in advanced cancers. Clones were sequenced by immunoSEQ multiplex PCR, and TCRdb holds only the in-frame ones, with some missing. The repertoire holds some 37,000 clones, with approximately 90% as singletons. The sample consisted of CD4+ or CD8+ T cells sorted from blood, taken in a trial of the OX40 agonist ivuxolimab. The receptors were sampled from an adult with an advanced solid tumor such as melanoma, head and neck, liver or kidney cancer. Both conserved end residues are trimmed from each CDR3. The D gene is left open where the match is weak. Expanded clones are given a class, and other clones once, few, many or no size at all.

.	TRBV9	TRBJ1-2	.	ASSVGHFNYGYT
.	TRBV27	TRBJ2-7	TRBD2	ASGGVLYEQY
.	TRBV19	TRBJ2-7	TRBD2	ASSLAGGVEQY
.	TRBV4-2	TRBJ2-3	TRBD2	ASSQVGRIAGY
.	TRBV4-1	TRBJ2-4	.	ASRGLSENIQY
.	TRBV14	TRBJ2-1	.	ASSRYTTGEQF
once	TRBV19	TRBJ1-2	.	ASTTVGNKLYGYT
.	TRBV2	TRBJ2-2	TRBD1	ANKQGAVGTGELF
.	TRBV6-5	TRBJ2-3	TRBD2	ASSKLAGATDTQY
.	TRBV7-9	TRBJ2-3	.	ASRVAALTDTQY
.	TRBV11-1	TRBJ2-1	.	ASSFGANEQF
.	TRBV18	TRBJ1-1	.	ASSPNRAVNTEAF
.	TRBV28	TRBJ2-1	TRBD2	ASSSTSGTSYNEQF
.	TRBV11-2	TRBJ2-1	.	ASSLRQTYNEQF
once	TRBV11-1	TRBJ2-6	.	ASSILPPATLT
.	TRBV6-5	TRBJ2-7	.	ASSYSIGSYEQY
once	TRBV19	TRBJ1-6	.	ASSTLTPGPREGSPLH
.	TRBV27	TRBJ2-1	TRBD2	ASSFELAANNEQF
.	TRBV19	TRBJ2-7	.	ASSASSYEQY
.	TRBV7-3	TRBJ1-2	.	ASSLTGEPGYT
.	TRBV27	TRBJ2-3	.	ASSTAGVGYMTDTQY
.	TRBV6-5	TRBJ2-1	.	ASSYFSGTGDEQF
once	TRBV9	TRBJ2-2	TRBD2	ASSPRSWTSGINTGELF
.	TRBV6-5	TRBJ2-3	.	ASSLYRDTDTQY
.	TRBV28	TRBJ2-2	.	ASSPNERVGELF
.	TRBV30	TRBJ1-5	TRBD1	AWSVFGTGGTNQPQH
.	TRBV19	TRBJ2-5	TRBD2	ASSIPGLAEETQY
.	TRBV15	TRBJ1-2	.	ATSRQAGHGRMDGYT
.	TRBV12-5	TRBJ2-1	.	ASGLAGSPFVFEQF
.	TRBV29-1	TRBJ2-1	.	SVEFHHRRYPF